There are a few counts of the clone carrying this T cell receptor beta chain. The source of the sample is a study of beta chain features in type 1 diabetes. Across the study: Healthy donors and patients had similar age, gender and cell yields. In all, some 100,000,000 sorted cells from all samples were analyzed.

Every participating donor gave one draw, a heparinised blood sample averaging about 120 mL. Naive, central memory, regulatory and stem cell-like memory cells within the CD4+ compartment were sorted using CD45RO/CCR7/CD25/CD127/CD95/CD27. The study reverse transcribed the entire isolated RNA, so it sequenced expressed TCRB transcripts. TCRdb's table, derived via immunoSEQ multiplex PCR, lists solely in-frame clones and lacks some. This table has about 150,000 clones, roughly 48% appearing once. Losses at the gene ends were 5 bases for V and 2 bases for J; bases not matched to a gene: 6. The CDR3 has 15 residues. The germline CDR1 and CDR2 sequences are SGHTA and FQGNSA.

The clonotype was recovered from a man between 18 and 35 years old in good health. The chain recombines TRBV7-2 with TRBJ2-3; 8 nucleotides agree with TRBD2. The source material was Tregs from blood. CDR3 region: CASSRGGLDTDTQYF. CDR3 nucleotide sequence: TGTGCCAGCAGCCGGGGGGGGCTCGACACAGATACGCAGTATTTT.